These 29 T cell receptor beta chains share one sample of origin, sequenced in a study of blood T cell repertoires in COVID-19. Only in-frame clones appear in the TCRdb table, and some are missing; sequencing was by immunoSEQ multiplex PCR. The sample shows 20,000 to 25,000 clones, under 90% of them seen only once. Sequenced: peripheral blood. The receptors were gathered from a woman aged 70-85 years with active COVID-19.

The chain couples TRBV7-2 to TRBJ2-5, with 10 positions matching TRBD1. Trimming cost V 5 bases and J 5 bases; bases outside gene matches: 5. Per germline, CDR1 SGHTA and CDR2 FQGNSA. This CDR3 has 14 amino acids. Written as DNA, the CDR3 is TGTGCCAGCAGCCGGGACAGGGGCGGTGAGACCCAGTACTTC. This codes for CASSRDRGGETQYF.

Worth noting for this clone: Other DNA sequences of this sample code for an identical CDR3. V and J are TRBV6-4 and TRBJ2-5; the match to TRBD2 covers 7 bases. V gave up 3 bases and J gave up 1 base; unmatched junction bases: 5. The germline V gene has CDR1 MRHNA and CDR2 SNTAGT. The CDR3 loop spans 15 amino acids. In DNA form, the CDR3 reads TGTGCCAGCAGTGAAAGGGGAGGGCTCCAAGAGACCCAGTACTTC. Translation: CASSERGGLQETQYF.

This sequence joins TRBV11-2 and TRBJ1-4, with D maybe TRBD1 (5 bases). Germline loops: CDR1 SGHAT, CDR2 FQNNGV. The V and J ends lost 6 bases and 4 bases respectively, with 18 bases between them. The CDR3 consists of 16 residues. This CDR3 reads CASRKRPQGGNEKLFF. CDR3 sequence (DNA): TGTGCCAGCAGAAAACGCCCGCAGGGAGGTAATGAAAAACTGTTTTTT.

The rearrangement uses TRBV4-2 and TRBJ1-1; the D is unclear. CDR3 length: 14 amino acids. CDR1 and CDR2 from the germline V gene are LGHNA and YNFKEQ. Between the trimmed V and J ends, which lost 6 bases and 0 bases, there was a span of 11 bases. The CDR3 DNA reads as TGTGCCAGCAGAAGAGCCGAGCTGAACACTGAAGCTTTCTTT. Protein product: CASRRAELNTEAFF.

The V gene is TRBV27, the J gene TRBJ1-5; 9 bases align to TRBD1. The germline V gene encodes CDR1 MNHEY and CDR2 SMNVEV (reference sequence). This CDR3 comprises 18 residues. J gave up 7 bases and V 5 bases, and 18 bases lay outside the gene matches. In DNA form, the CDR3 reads TGTGCCAGCAGTCCAAAACCCTGGACAGGGGAGGGGGGGCAGCCCCAGCATTTT. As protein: CASSPKPWTGEGGQPQHF.

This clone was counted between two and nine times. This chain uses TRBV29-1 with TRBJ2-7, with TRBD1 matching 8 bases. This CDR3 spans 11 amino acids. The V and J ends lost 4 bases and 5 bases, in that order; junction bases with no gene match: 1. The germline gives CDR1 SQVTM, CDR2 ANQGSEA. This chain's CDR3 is CSVGQGNEQYF. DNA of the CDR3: TGCAGCGTTGGACAGGGGAACGAGCAGTACTTC.

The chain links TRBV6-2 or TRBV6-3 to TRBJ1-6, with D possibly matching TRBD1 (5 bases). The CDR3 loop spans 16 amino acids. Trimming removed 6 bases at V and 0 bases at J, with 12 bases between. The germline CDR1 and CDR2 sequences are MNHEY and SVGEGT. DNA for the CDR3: TGTGCCAGCAGCCCTCGACAGAGCTCCTATAATTCACCCCTCCACTTT. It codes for CASSPRQSSYNSPLHF.

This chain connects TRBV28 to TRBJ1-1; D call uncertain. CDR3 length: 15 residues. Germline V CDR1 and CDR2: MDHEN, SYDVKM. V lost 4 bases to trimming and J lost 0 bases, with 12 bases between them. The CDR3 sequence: CASSYRGHLNTEAFF. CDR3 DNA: TGTGCCAGCAGTTACCGGGGTCATCTGAACACTGAAGCTTTCTTT.

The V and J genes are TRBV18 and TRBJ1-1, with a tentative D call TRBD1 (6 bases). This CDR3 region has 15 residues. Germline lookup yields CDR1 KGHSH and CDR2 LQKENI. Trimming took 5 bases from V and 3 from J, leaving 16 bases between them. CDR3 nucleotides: TGTGCCAGCTCATTACACAGGGTGGGGGACACTGAAGCTTTCTTT. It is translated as CASSLHRVGDTEAFF.

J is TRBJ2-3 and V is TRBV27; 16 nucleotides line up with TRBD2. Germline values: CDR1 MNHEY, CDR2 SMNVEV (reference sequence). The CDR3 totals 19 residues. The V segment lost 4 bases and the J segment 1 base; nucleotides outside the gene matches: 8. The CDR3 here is CASSSPGTSGGAGTDTQYF. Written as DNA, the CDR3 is TGTGCCAGCAGTTCACCCGGGACTAGCGGGGGGGCCGGCACAGATACGCAGTATTTT.

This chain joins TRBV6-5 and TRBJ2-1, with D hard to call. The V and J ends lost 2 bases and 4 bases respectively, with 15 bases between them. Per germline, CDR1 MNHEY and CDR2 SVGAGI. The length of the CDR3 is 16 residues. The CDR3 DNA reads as TGTGCCAGCAGTTACAGCCGATTAAGCTCTTACAATGAGCAGTTCTTC. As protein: CASSYSRLSSYNEQFF.

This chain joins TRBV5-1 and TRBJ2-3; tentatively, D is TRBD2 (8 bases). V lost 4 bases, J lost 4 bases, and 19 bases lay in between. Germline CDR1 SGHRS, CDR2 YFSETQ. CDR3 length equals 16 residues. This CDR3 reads CASSLPGGGKPDTQYF. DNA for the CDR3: TGCGCCAGCAGCCTCCCGGGAGGGGGCAAACCAGATACGCAGTATTTT.

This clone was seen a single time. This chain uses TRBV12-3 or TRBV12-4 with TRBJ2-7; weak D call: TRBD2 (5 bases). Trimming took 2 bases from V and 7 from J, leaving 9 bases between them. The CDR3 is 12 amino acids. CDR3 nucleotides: TGTGCCAGCAGTTTACGTTCGGGGGAGCAGTACTTC. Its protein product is CASSLRSGEQYF.

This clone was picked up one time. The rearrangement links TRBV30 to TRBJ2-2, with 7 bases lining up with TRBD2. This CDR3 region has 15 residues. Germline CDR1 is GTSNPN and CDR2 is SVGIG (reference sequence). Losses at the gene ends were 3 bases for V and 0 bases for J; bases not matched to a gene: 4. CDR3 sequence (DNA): TGTGCCTGGAGGCGGGGGTTCCCGAACACCGGGGAGCTGTTTTTT. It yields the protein CAWRRGFPNTGELFF.

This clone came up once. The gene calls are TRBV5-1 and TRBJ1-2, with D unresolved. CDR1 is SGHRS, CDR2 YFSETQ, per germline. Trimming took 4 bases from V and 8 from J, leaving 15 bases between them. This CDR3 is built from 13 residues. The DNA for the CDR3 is TGCGCCAGCAGCCGAGGAGGGTCTGTAGGCTACACCTTC. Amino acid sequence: CASSRGGSVGYTF. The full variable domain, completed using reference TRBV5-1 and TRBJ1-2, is KAGVTQTPRYLIKTRGQQVTLSCSPISGHRSVSWYQQTPGQGLQFLFEYFSETQRNKGNFPGRFSGRQFSNSRSEMNVSTLELGDSALYLCASSRGGSVGYTFGSGTRLTVV.

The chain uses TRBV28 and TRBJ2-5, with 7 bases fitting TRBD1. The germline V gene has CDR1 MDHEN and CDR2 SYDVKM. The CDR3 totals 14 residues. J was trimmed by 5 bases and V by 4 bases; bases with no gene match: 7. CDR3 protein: CASSYLTGMETQYF. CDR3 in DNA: TGTGCCAGCAGTTATCTGACAGGGATGGAGACCCAGTACTTC.

DNA for the CDR3: TGTGCCAGCAGCCCGGTCCTGGGCGGCGGGGGATTGGAGCAGTACTTC. Protein: CASSPVLGGGGLEQYF. The chain combines TRBV7-6 with TRBJ2-7, with 7 nucleotides matching TRBD2. J gave up 7 bases and V 5 bases, and 17 bases lay outside the gene matches. This CDR3 is 16 amino acids long. CDR1 and CDR2 from the germline V gene are SGHVS and FNYEAQ.

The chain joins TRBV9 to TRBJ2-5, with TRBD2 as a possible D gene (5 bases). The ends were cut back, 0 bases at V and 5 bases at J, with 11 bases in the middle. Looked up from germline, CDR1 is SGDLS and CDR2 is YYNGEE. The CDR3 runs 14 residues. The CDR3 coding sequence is TGTGCCAGCAGCGTAGGGGCGGTAGCGGAGACCCAGTACTTC. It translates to CASSVGAVAETQYF.

The CDR3 reads CASSRQGRSNQPQHF. The CDR3 nucleotides read TGCGCCAGCAGTCGACAGGGACGAAGCAATCAGCCCCAGCATTTT. The gene calls are TRBV4-1 and TRBJ1-5, with 7 positions matching TRBD1. The CDR3 contains 15 residues. V lost 6 bases to trimming and J lost 1 base; unmatched junction nucleotides: 6. Germline V gene lookup returns CDR1 MGHRA and CDR2 YSYEKL.

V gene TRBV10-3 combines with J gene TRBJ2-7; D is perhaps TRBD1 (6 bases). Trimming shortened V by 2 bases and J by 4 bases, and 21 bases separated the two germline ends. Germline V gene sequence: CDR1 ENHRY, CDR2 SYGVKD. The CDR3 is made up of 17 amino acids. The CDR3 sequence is CAISEGRTALYGYEQYF. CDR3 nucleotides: TGTGCCATCAGTGAGGGTCGGACAGCCCTCTACGGGTACGAGCAGTACTTC.

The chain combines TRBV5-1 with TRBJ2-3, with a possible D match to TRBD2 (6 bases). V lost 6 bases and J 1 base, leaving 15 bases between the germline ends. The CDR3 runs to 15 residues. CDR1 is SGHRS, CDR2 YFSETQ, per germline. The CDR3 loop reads CASTLGVAGTDTQYF. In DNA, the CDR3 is TGCGCCAGCACCCTAGGGGTAGCGGGCACAGATACGCAGTATTTT. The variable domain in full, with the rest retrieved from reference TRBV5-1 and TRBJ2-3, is KAGVTQTPRYLIKTRGQQVTLSCSPISGHRSVSWYQQTPGQGLQFLFEYFSETQRNKGNFPGRFSGRQFSNSRSEMNVSTLELGDSALYLCASTLGVAGTDTQYFGPGTRLTVL.

CDR3 in amino acids: CASSAGTGGLNEQFF. The CDR3 nucleotides read TGTGCCAGCAGCGCCGGGACAGGGGGCCTAAATGAGCAGTTCTTC. The rearrangement uses TRBV5-4 and TRBJ2-1; TRBD1 matches 12 bases. Germline V gene lookup returns CDR1 SGHNT and CDR2 YYREEE (reference sequence). The ends lost 4 bases at V and 7 bases at J; junction bases unmatched: 6. This CDR3 spans 15 amino acids.

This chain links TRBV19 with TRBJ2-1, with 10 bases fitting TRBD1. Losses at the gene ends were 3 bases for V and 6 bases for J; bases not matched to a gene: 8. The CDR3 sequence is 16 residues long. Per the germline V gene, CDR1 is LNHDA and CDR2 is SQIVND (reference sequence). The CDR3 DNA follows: TGTGCCAGTAGTATGGGTGTGGGGACAGGGGCCAATGAGCAGTTCTTC. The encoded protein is CASSMGVGTGANEQFF. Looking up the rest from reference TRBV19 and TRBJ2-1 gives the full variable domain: DGGITQSPKYLFRKEGQNVTLSCEQNLNHDAMYWYRQDPGQGLRLIYYSQIVNDFQKGDIAEGYSVSREKKESFPLTVTSAQKNPTAFYLCASSMGVGTGANEQFFGPGTRLTVL.

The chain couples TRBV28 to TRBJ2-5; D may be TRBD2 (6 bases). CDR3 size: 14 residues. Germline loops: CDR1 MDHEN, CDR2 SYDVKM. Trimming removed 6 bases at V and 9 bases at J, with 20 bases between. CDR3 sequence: CASRPGTLVLAQYF. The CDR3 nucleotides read TGTGCCAGCAGGCCCGGGACTCTGGTTCTGGCCCAGTACTTC.

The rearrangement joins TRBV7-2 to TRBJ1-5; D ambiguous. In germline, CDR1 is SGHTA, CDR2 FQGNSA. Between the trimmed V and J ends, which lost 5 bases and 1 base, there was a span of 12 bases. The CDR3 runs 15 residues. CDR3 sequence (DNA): TGTGCCAGCAGCCTCTTCGGCGGGAGCAATCAGCCCCAGCATTTT. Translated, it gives CASSLFGGSNQPQHF.

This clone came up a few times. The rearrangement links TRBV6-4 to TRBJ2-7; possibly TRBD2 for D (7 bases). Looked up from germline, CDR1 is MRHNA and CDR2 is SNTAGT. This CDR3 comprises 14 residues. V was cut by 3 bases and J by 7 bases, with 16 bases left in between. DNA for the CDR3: TGTGCCAGCAGTGAACTTGCGGGGGCGAGGGAGCAGTACTTC. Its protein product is CASSELAGAREQYF.

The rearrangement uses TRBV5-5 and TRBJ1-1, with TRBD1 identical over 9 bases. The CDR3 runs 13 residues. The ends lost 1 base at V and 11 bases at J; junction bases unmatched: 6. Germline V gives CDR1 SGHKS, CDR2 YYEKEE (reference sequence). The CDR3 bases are TGTGCCAGCAGCTTGACGGGACAGGGACTTGCTTTCTTT. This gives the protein CASSLTGQGLAFF.

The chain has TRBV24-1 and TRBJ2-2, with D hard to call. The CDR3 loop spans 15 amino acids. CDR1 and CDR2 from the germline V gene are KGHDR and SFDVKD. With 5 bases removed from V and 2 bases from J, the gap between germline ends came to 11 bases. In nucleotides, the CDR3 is TGTGCCACCAGTGGATTTCAGGAAAACACCGGGGAGCTGTTTTTT. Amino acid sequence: CATSGFQENTGELFF.

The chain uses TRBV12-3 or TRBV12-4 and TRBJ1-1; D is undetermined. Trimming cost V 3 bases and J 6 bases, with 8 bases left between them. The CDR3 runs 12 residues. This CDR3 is CASSLTGAEAFF. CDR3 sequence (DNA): TGTGCCAGCAGTTTGACGGGAGCTGAAGCTTTCTTT.